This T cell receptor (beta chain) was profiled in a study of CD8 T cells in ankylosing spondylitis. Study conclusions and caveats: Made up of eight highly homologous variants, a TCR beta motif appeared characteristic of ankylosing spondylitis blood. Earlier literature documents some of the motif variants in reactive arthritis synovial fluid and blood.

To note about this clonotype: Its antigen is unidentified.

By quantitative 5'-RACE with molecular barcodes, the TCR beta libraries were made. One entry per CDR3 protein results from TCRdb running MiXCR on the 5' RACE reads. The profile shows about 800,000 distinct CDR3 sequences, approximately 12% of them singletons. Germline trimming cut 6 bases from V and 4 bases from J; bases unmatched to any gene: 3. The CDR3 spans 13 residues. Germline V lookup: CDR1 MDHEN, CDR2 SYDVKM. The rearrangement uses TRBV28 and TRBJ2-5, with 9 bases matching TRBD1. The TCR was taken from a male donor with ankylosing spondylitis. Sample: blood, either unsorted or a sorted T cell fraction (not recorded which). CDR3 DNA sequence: TGTGCCAGCAGGTGGACAGGGGTAGAGACCCAGTACTTC. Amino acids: CASRWTGVETQYF.